One sample yielded the 28 T cell receptor beta chains listed below, sequenced in a study of blood T cell repertoires in COVID-19. The repertoire was sequenced with immunoSEQ multiplex PCR; TCRdb's copy has only in-frame clones and lacks some. The sample contains some 200,000 clones, 80% to 85% of which appear only once. Sequencing was performed on peripheral blood. The receptor source for this set is an older woman with COVID-19, enrolled during active disease.

This clone was seen a single time. The V call is TRBV7-9, the J call TRBJ2-5; D might be TRBD2 (6 bases). This CDR3 spans 15 amino acids. Between the trimmed V and J ends, which lost 5 bases and 5 bases, there was a span of 18 bases. Germline loops: CDR1 SEHNR, CDR2 FQNEAQ (reference sequence). CDR3 bases: TGTGCCAGCAGCCCCAGTTATGGAGGGCAGGAGACCCAGTACTTC. Protein product: CASSPSYGGQETQYF.

The rearrangement uses TRBV27 and TRBJ2-3; D gene ambiguous. V shed 5 bases and J shed 7 bases, with 16 bases lying between them. This CDR3 contains 14 residues. In germline, CDR1 is MNHEY, CDR2 SMNVEV (reference sequence). The CDR3 sequence: CASSPQSDSNTQYF. Here the CDR3 DNA reads TGTGCCAGCAGTCCGCAAAGTGACTCGAATACGCAGTATTTT.

The gene calls are TRBV29-1 and TRBJ2-5; possibly TRBD1 for D (6 bases). This CDR3 has 12 residues. The V and J ends lost 5 bases and 2 bases respectively, with 9 bases between them. Germline V CDR1 and CDR2: SQVTM, ANQGSEA. The CDR3 DNA reads as TGCAGCGTTCGAAGGGGGCAAGAGACCCAGTACTTC. This codes for CSVRRGQETQYF.

This sequence joins TRBV2 and TRBJ1-1, with TRBD1 identical over 9 bases. This CDR3 has 12 residues. CDR1 and CDR2 from the germline V gene are SNHLY and FYNNEI. V shed 6 bases, J shed 11 bases, and the junction held 7 bases outside the gene matches. The CDR3 bases are TGTGCCAGCAGGCCGGGACAGGGTCTGGCTTTCTTT. Residues: CASRPGQGLAFF. The whole variable domain, remainder taken from reference TRBV2 and TRBJ1-1, is EPEVTQTPSHQVTQMGQEVILRCVPISNHLYFYWYRQILGQKVEFLVSFYNNEISEKSEIFDDQFSVERPDGSNFTLKIRSTKLEDSAMYFCASRPGQGLAFFGQGTRLTVV.

This clone has just one count. V and J are TRBV6-6 and TRBJ2-1; D not resolved. This CDR3 contains 13 residues. V gave up 0 bases and J gave up 4 bases, with 4 bases separating them. Germline V gene sequence: CDR1 MNHNY, CDR2 SVGAGI (reference sequence). The CDR3 spells CASSYSPYNEQFF. The CDR3 DNA is TGTGCCAGCAGTTACTCTCCGTACAATGAGCAGTTCTTC.

The chain has TRBV28 and TRBJ2-5, with TRBD2 identical over 8 bases. V lost 8 bases, J lost 0 bases, and 5 bases stayed unmatched. The CDR3 totals 14 residues. The germline gives CDR1 MDHEN, CDR2 SYDVKM. CDR3 sequence: CASRGGGNQETQYF. CDR3 bases: TGTGCCAGCCGGGGGGGAGGGAACCAAGAGACCCAGTACTTC.

This clone was seen a few times. The J gene is TRBJ2-3, the V gene TRBV7-2; TRBD2 matches at 9 bases. Germline lookup yields CDR1 SGHTA and CDR2 FQGNSA. The V segment lost 1 base and the J segment 5 bases; nucleotides outside the gene matches: 4. The CDR3 has 15 residues. Written as DNA, the CDR3 is TGTGCCAGCAGCTTAGGCGGGAGGGCCGGAGATACGCAGTATTTT. Translating it yields CASSLGGRAGDTQYF.

The chain carries TRBV4-1 and TRBJ2-7; the match to TRBD1 covers 7 bases. Looked up from germline, CDR1 is MGHRA and CDR2 is YSYEKL. The CDR3 has 13 amino acids. Trimming at V came to 4 bases and at J to 5 bases, leaving 5 bases not matched to a gene. The CDR3 sequence is CASSRETGDEQYF. CDR3 in DNA: TGCGCCAGCAGCCGGGAAACAGGGGACGAGCAGTACTTC.

The chain carries TRBV5-1 and TRBJ1-3; D is perhaps TRBD1 (6 bases). The CDR3 runs 16 residues. Germline V gene data show CDR1 as SGHRS and CDR2 as YFSETQ. The V gene lost 4 bases and the J gene lost 3 bases, with 17 bases spanning the gap. Here the CDR3 reads CASSQDSSSGGNTIYF. CDR3 DNA: TGCGCCAGCAGCCAGGACAGTTCGAGTGGTGGAAACACCATATATTTT. The full variable domain, completed using reference TRBV5-1 and TRBJ1-3, is KAGVTQTPRYLIKTRGQQVTLSCSPISGHRSVSWYQQTPGQGLQFLFEYFSETQRNKGNFPGRFSGRQFSNSRSEMNVSTLELGDSALYLCASSQDSSSGGNTIYFGEGSWLTVV.

This clone turned up a few times. The V call is TRBV5-5, the J call TRBJ2-5; D may be TRBD2 (5 bases). CDR1 and CDR2 (germline): SGHKS, YYEKEE (reference sequence). This CDR3 region has 14 residues. V was cut by 4 bases and J by 5 bases, with 15 bases left in between. The CDR3 region is CASSAWTARETQYF. CDR3 nucleotide sequence: TGTGCCAGCAGCGCCTGGACTGCCCGGGAGACCCAGTACTTC.

In DNA form, the CDR3 reads TGTGCCAGCTCACCCCTCGGAGCGGACTATGGCTACACCTTC. This translates into CASSPLGADYGYTF. This chain connects TRBV18 to TRBJ1-2; D ambiguous. In germline, CDR1 is KGHSH, CDR2 LQKENI. Between the trimmed V and J ends, which lost 3 bases and 3 bases, there was a span of 11 bases. This CDR3 region has 14 residues.

This clone was found many times. The V call is TRBV2, the J call TRBJ2-2; TRBD1 aligns across 7 bases. The CDR3 is made up of 15 amino acids. Germline CDR1 and CDR2: SNHLY and FYNNEI. Trimming removed 6 bases from V and 0 bases from J; junction bases left unmatched: 4. The CDR3 nucleotides read TGTGCCAGCAGGATAGGGACAGCGAACACCGGGGAGCTGTTTTTT. This encodes CASRIGTANTGELFF.

This sequence joins TRBV19 and TRBJ2-1; 9 positions match TRBD2. V dropped 6 bases and J dropped 4; count of bases not matched to a gene: 10. From germline, CDR1 is LNHDA and CDR2 SQIVND (reference sequence). This CDR3 is built from 16 residues. CDR3 region: CASSQASSGAYNEQFF. CDR3 in DNA: TGTGCCAGTAGCCAAGCCTCTAGCGGGGCGTACAATGAGCAGTTCTTC.

There are a few counts of this clone. The chain couples TRBV6-5 to TRBJ1-2; D ambiguous. CDR3 length: 15 amino acids. Germline V gene lookup returns CDR1 MNHEY and CDR2 SVGAGI. V gave up 5 bases and J gave up 3 bases, with 16 bases separating them. CDR3: CASSNLDGEYYGYTF. The CDR3 bases are TGTGCCAGCAGTAACCTTGACGGGGAGTACTATGGCTACACCTTC.

The V gene is TRBV5-1, the J gene TRBJ2-7, with no clear D. The CDR3 spans 14 residues. Germline CDR1 reads SGHRS; CDR2 reads YFSETQ. With 0 bases removed from V and 3 bases from J, the gap between germline ends came to 10 bases. The CDR3 DNA sequence: TGCGCCAGCAGCTTGGGACACTCAGTCTACGAGCAGTACTTC. Protein: CASSLGHSVYEQYF.

This chain connects TRBV6-6 to TRBJ1-5, with TRBD1 as a possible D gene (6 bases). The CDR3 has 14 amino acids. Germline V gene sequence: CDR1 MNHNY, CDR2 SVGAGI (reference sequence). The V end was cut by 6 bases, the J end by 3 bases, with 12 bases between. This CDR3 reads CASSVGQNNQPQHF. The CDR3 DNA reads TGTGCCAGCAGCGTCGGACAGAACAATCAGCCCCAGCATTTT.

This chain links TRBV28 with TRBJ1-1; D is unclear. The V end lost 5 bases, the J end lost 3 bases, and 13 bases lay between the germline ends. This CDR3 has 14 residues. Germline-derived CDR1 and CDR2 are MDHEN and SYDVKM. Written as DNA, the CDR3 is TGTGCCAGCAGTCCCGGGGTCGGTTACACTGAAGCTTTCTTT. It yields the protein CASSPGVGYTEAFF.

V is TRBV30 and J is TRBJ2-1; D unresolved. Trimming left V 3 bases short and J 0 bases short, with 12 bases between. This CDR3 spans 15 amino acids. Germline assignment: CDR1 GTSNPN and CDR2 SVGIG (reference sequence). DNA for the CDR3: TGTGCCTGGAGGGATGCGACTTCCTCCTACAATGAGCAGTTCTTC. It translates to CAWRDATSSYNEQFF.

The chain employs TRBV2 and TRBJ2-3; weak D call: TRBD2 (5 bases). The CDR3 consists of 13 residues. V was shortened by 6 bases and J by 2 bases, with 9 bases between the two germline ends. Germline V lookup: CDR1 SNHLY, CDR2 FYNNEI. The CDR3 sequence: CASSRGFTDTQYF. The CDR3 DNA reads TGTGCCAGCAGCCGCGGGTTCACAGATACGCAGTATTTT.

The J gene is TRBJ1-1, the V gene TRBV19, with TRBD1 identical over 8 bases. Trimming cost V 6 bases and J 2 bases; bases outside gene matches: 5. Germline V gives CDR1 LNHDA, CDR2 SQIVND (reference sequence). The CDR3 covers 14 residues. The CDR3 is CASRPDRGNTEAFF. The CDR3 DNA follows: TGTGCCAGTAGGCCCGACAGGGGTAACACTGAAGCTTTCTTT.

V usage is TRBV2 and J usage is TRBJ2-7; tentative D call: TRBD1 (5 bases). Trimming cost V 0 bases and J 6 bases, with 12 bases left between them. CDR1 SNHLY and CDR2 FYNNEI come from the germline V gene. The CDR3 spans 14 residues. The CDR3 sequence: CASSEAEQVAEQYV. The CDR3 coding sequence is TGTGCCAGCAGTGAAGCGGAACAGGTAGCCGAGCAGTACGTC.

The V and J genes are TRBV6-5 and TRBJ1-3, with D hard to call. With 2 bases removed from V and 0 bases from J, the gap between germline ends came to 8 bases. CDR1 is MNHEY and CDR2 is SVGAGI in the germline V gene. This CDR3 contains 15 residues. This chain's CDR3 is CASSYGGSSGNTIYF. DNA of the CDR3: TGTGCCAGCAGTTACGGTGGGAGCTCTGGAAACACCATATATTTT.

V is TRBV7-6 and J is TRBJ2-5; weak D call: TRBD2 (5 bases). The CDR3 is 16 amino acids. Germline V gene sequence: CDR1 SGHVS, CDR2 FNYEAQ. V was pared by 7 bases and J by 2 bases, with 20 bases between. The CDR3 protein is CASMGIPGIRQETQYF. DNA for the CDR3: TGTGCCAGCATGGGGATCCCGGGGATAAGACAAGAGACCCAGTACTTC.

This clone was observed at least ten times. The chain recombines TRBV30 with TRBJ1-3, with 9 bases matching TRBD1. The CDR3 totals 15 residues. J lost 2 bases, V lost 4 bases, and 6 bases had no gene match. Germline CDR1 GTSNPN, CDR2 SVGIG (reference sequence). CDR3: CAWTNGDRAGNTIYF. The CDR3 coding sequence is TGTGCCTGGACCAACGGGGACAGGGCTGGAAACACCATATATTTT.

The chain uses TRBV28 and TRBJ1-1; 7 bases match TRBD1. Germline V gene lookup returns CDR1 MDHEN and CDR2 SYDVKM. This CDR3 comprises 12 residues. Trimming took 6 bases from V and 6 from J; bases not matched to a gene: 4. CDR3: CASRPTGSEAFF. The CDR3 DNA follows: TGTGCCAGCAGACCGACAGGGTCTGAAGCTTTCTTT.

A word on this clone: The junction shows a germline mismatch at one end, possibly a read error. The chain uses TRBV6-2 or TRBV6-3 and TRBJ2-1; D may be TRBD1 (6 bases). Per germline, CDR1 MNHEY and CDR2 SVGEGT. CDR3 length: 12 residues. The CDR3 DNA reads TGTGCCAGCAGCCCAGGGGACAAAGACCTGGTCTTC. Protein product: CASSPGDKDLVF.

This chain connects TRBV5-1 to TRBJ2-1; 12 nucleotides agree with TRBD2. CDR1 is SGHRS and CDR2 is YFSETQ in the germline V gene. The length of the CDR3 is 15 residues. Trimming cost V 2 bases and J 10 bases; bases outside gene matches: 7. The CDR3 here is CASSLSRTSGEEQFF. CDR3 bases: TGCGCCAGCAGCTTATCCCGGACTAGCGGGGAAGAGCAGTTCTTC.

In its sample, this clone was seen a few times. This CDR3 reads CASSERGPNTEAFF. CDR3 coding DNA: TGTGCCAGCAGTGAAAGGGGGCCGAACACTGAAGCTTTCTTT. The chain carries TRBV6-1 and TRBJ1-1; 7 bases match TRBD1. CDR1 and CDR2 (germline): MNHNS, SASEGT. V lost 2 bases to trimming and J lost 1 base; unmatched junction nucleotides: 1. This CDR3 region has 14 residues.